This TCR beta chain was documented in a study of beta chain features in type 1 diabetes. The study's findings and limits: The study found moderately but significantly shorter TCRB CDR3s in all four CD4+ subsets of Type 1 diabetes patients. Across patients, naive, central memory and Treg TCRB repertoires exhibited apparently greater similarity than was observed across healthy donors.

V lost 5 bases and J lost 12, with 14 bases in between. This CDR3 is 12 amino acids long. The V gene's germline CDR1 is LNHDA and CDR2 SQIVND (reference sequence). In regard to this clone: Antigen unknown.

The isolated RNA, all of it, was reverse transcribed, so expressed TCRB transcripts were what got sequenced. The data were produced by immunoSEQ multiplex PCR, yet TCRdb's version contains in-frame clones alone and is incomplete. The table shows hundreds of thousands of clones, with around 15% occurring only once. The sequenced sample consisted of naive CD4+ T cells from blood. The chain employs TRBV19 and TRBJ2-1, with a weak D call TRBD1 (5 bases). The TCR originated in a man between 18 and 35 years old in good health. The CDR3 DNA follows: TGTGCCAGTAGTGCCAGGGTGGCTGGGCAGTTCTTC. Encoded protein: CASSARVAGQFF.